These 12 T cell receptor beta chains were all obtained from the same sample, sequenced in a study of blood T cell repertoires in COVID-19 (dated by TCRdb to about 2020). The library was generated by the immunoSEQ multiplex PCR assay. TCRdb obtained this table from immuneACCESS and retained in-frame rearrangements with V and J assigned. These tables miss some clones; where compared with another copy, unresolved V genes account for less than half of the shortfall, and the remainder is unexplained. This sample is represented by some 180,000 clones; around 83% of them were singletons. The ten largest account for about 6.3% of the sample. The sample comprised PBMCs or T cells enriched from blood (not recorded which). The receptors originated from a man aged 40-49 years who had recovered from COVID-19.

The chain uses TRBV28 and TRBJ1-5; D call uncertain. Germline loops: CDR1 MDHEN, CDR2 SYDVKM. CDR3 length equals 15 residues. The V end was cut by 5 bases, the J end by 1 base, with 12 bases between. CDR3 region: CASSPVYGSNQPQHF. The CDR3 DNA reads TGTGCCAGCAGTCCGGTCTACGGGAGCAATCAGCCCCAGCATTTT.

The CDR3 DNA is TGTGCCAGCTCCCAAATCCCGGGACAGGGGGCCGGGGAGCAGTACTTC. Residues: CASSQIPGQGAGEQYF. The rearrangement joins TRBV18 to TRBJ2-7; 12 positions agree with TRBD1. Germline CDR1 reads KGHSH; CDR2 reads LQKENI. CDR3 length equals 16 residues. J was trimmed by 7 bases and V by 6 bases; bases with no gene match: 13. The variable domain in full, with the rest retrieved from reference TRBV18 and TRBJ2-7, is NAGVMQNPRHLVRRRGQEARLRCSPMKGHSHVYWYRQLPEEGLKFMVYLQKENIIDESGMPKERFSAEFPKEGPSILRIQQVVRGDSAAYFCASSQIPGQGAGEQYFGPGTRLTVT.

The chain carries TRBV28 and TRBJ1-2, with TRBD1 matching 8 bases. This CDR3 has 14 amino acids. The junction had 7 bases not matched to a gene; V was cut back by 2 bases and J by 8 bases. Germline V gives CDR1 MDHEN, CDR2 SYDVKM. In DNA form, the CDR3 reads TGTGCCAGCAGTTTAGCCGGACAGGGCTGGGGCTACACCTTC. Translation gives CASSLAGQGWGYTF.

This clone was observed a few times. This rearrangement joins TRBV10-3 to TRBJ2-2; D remains ambiguous. V was trimmed by 6 bases and J by 7 bases, leaving 12 bases between them. The CDR3 has 13 residues. CDR1 is ENHRY, CDR2 SYGVKD, per germline. CDR3 nucleotides: TGTGCCATCAGGTCCCCTCTAGGCGGGGAGCTGTTTTTT. It encodes CAIRSPLGGELFF.

The chain recombines TRBV2 with TRBJ1-5; unclear D gene. CDR3 length: 12 amino acids. V was clipped by 6 bases and J by 4 bases, with 7 bases between them. The V gene's germline CDR1 is SNHLY and CDR2 FYNNEI. CDR3 region: CASSGGNQPQHF. DNA of the CDR3: TGTGCCAGCAGCGGAGGGAATCAGCCCCAGCATTTT.

The chain combines TRBV7-8 with TRBJ1-2, with a weak D call TRBD1 (5 bases). The V end lost 5 bases, the J end lost 0 bases, and 16 bases lay between the germline ends. Germline loops: CDR1 SGHVS, CDR2 FQNEAQ. There are 16 residues in the CDR3. The CDR3, as DNA: TGTGCCAGCAGCCGAAATACAGGAGCAGCTAACTATGGCTACACCTTC. Amino acid sequence: CASSRNTGAANYGYTF. The variable domain in full, with the rest retrieved from reference TRBV7-8 and TRBJ1-2, is GAGVSQSPRYKVAKRGQDVALRCDPISGHVSLFWYQQALGQGPEFLTYFQNEAQLDKSGLPSDRFFAERPEGSVSTLKIQRTQQEDSAVYLCASSRNTGAANYGYTFGSGTRLTVV.

This rearrangement joins TRBV28 to TRBJ2-7; possibly TRBD1 for D (6 bases). V dropped 8 bases and J dropped 6 bases, with 14 bases sitting between them. Germline V gene lookup returns CDR1 MDHEN and CDR2 SYDVKM. There are 12 residues in the CDR3. The CDR3 coding sequence is TGTGCCAGCGAAGACAGGTTCGGCGAGCAGTACTTC. Its protein is CASEDRFGEQYF.

J is TRBJ1-4 and V is TRBV11-2; D is uncertain. Per germline, CDR1 SGHAT and CDR2 FQNNGV. This CDR3 is built from 14 residues. The V end lost 5 bases, the J end lost 10 bases, and 17 bases lay between the germline ends. As DNA, the CDR3 is TGTGCCAGCAGCGAGGGCCTAAAACGGGTAAAACTGTTTTTT. It translates to CASSEGLKRVKLFF.

This chain uses TRBV7-3 with TRBJ1-1; D is possibly TRBD1 (5 bases). CDR3 length equals 13 residues. Germline V lookup: CDR1 SGHTA, CDR2 FQGTGA. Deletions cut 3 bases from V and 7 bases from J, with 12 bases between. The CDR3 is CASSFQGVSEAFF. The CDR3 nucleotides are TGTGCCAGCAGCTTTCAGGGTGTTAGTGAAGCTTTCTTT.

The rearrangement uses TRBV3-1 (or the pseudogene TRBV3-2) and TRBJ2-1; D is ambiguous. The V end was cut by 5 bases, the J end by 13 bases, with 12 bases between. The germline V gene has CDR1 LGHDT and CDR2 YNNKEL (reference sequence). This CDR3 is 11 amino acids long. CDR3 sequence: CASSYESTQFF. In DNA form, the CDR3 reads TGTGCCAGCAGCTACGAGAGTACTCAGTTCTTC.

V gene TRBV11-2 combines with J gene TRBJ1-2, with D tentatively TRBD1 (6 bases). In germline, CDR1 is SGHAT, CDR2 FQNNGV. V was pared by 1 base and J by 4 bases, with 22 bases between. The CDR3 sequence is 18 residues long. This CDR3 is CASSLARGGGRSFYGYTF. The CDR3 nucleotides read TGTGCCAGCAGCTTAGCCCGAGGTGGGGGCCGTTCGTTCTATGGCTACACCTTC.

This rearrangement joins TRBV24-1 to TRBJ2-7; 10 positions match TRBD1. J lost 3 bases, V lost 3 bases, and 7 bases had no gene match. The CDR3 spans 16 residues. Germline V CDR1 and CDR2: KGHDR, SFDVKD. The DNA of the CDR3 is TGTGCCACCAGTGATACCCGGACAGGGGGAGGCTACGAGCAGTACTTC. Encoded protein: CATSDTRTGGGYEQYF.